The T cell receptor beta chain under discussion was sequenced for a study of T cells after yellow fever vaccination (dated by TCRdb to between 2018 and 2021). With regard to the full study: Libraries from fractions with low cell numbers were prepared with the SMART-Seq v4 Ultra Low Input RNA kit. To track T-cell clones before and after primary and booster YFV17D yellow fever vaccination, bulk TCR alpha and beta repertoires were sequenced longitudinally. Two healthy male donors made up the cohort, one aged 18 to 30 years and the other aged 30 to 40 years. Blood samples were taken at several timepoints before and after primary and secondary immunization, and bulk PBMC replicates and cell subsets were isolated. Broad study findings and their caveats: A small fraction of clonotypes appeared in both the CD4 and CD8 compartments, likely as a result of convergent recombination. FACS-sorted repertoires could contain abundant contaminating clonotypes from the bulk population, so computational filtering was required. The study included only a couple of donors, which limits how far the findings can be generalized. Compared with the primary T-cell response, the secondary T-cell response was weaker but faster, peaking on day 5 rather than day 15. Most clones expanded after primary vaccination (around 96% of CD4 and 88% of CD8) were re-detected after the booster, suggesting that broad memory maintenance occurred.

Instrument used: Illumina NovaSeq 6000. TCR cDNA was synthesized by 5'RACE template switching, through which a universal primer site and unique molecular identifiers were introduced. cDNA synthesis was primed from both the TCR alpha and TCR beta constant segments. Two PCR steps were used to amplify libraries, with sample barcodes and sequencing adapters being added in the second step. Sequencing of the libraries was done on either Illumina HiSeq 2500 (2x100 bp) or NovaSeq (2x150 bp). On the authors' methods: MIGEC handled demultiplexing of reads and collapsing into UMI consensus sequences, while MiXCR performed V(D)J alignment. Clonotypes responding to the vaccine were identified with edgeR on replicate PBMC samples, with the criteria of FDR below 0.01 and a log2 fold change above 5 up to day 15. Each bulk clonotype received a CD4 or CD8 identity based on whether the sequenced CD4 or CD8 repertoire contained that clonotype at higher abundance. TCRdb itself trimmed the public reads at Q25 with fastp, ran MiXCR and retained productive beta chains. Entries are consolidated by CDR3 protein sequence, retaining the most common genes and DNA. TCRdb, not the original authors, processed these V and J calls. The sample yields some 300,000 distinct CDR3 sequences; 3.6% were counted once. 20% to 25% of the sample comes from the top ten.

V was cut back by 2 bases and J by 3 bases, leaving a gap of 12 bases between them. The CDR3 runs 15 amino acids, cysteine and phenylalanine included. CDR3 DNA only is kept here, 45 bases in frame from base 1. CDR1 and CDR2 are read off the germline V gene as KGHSH and LQKENI. The sample holds many counts of this clonotype. Its antigen target is currently unknown. Per-nucleotide qualities are absent, and no much larger clonotype sits a single base away. The label giving this sample's treatment or condition can be read as: live attenuated yellow fever vaccine strain. At every blood-draw timepoint, two biological replicates of bulk PBMCs were collected. A standard Ficoll-Paque protocol was used to isolate PBMCs from peripheral blood. TriZol was used to extract RNA from bulk PBMCs, CD4 and CD8 fractions, and dextramer-positive and dextramer-negative fractions.

This chain is built from TRBV18 and TRBJ2-3; the D gene cannot be resolved reliably. This sequence was found in a man aged 18 to 35 who received the YFV17D yellow fever vaccine. Sequencing used PBMCs, obtained on the day of the yellow fever booster vaccination. In nucleotides, the sequence is TGTGCCAGCTCACCAGGTGACCTTTGGACAGATACGCAGTATTTT. The translation is CASSPGDLWTDTQYF.